One and the same sample provided the 30 T cell receptor beta chains below, sequenced in a study of monozygotic twins with inflammatory bowel disease (dated by TCRdb to the late 2010s). The library was built by means of 5' RACE. The data were produced on an Illumina HiSeq 2500. Through TCRdb reprocessing, the reads give one entry per CDR3 protein sequence; DNA is omitted. The table for this sample records about 300,000 distinct CDR3 sequences. The ten largest clones take up over 5.5% of the sample. Sequenced sample: blood. The receptors originated from a human donor with ulcerative colitis or Crohn's disease, or a healthy co-twin of an affected twin (not recorded which).

This chain links TRBV20-1 with TRBJ2-3; TCRdb returns TRBD2, unconfirmable since there is no DNA. Germline V lookup: CDR1 DFQATT, CDR2 SNEGSKA (reference sequence). This CDR3 has 15 amino acids. CDR3 region: CSARDKRGGRDTQYF.

The rearrangement joins TRBV24-1 to TRBJ2-7; the TRBD1 assignment by TCRdb is unverifiable without DNA. The germline V gene has CDR1 KGHDR and CDR2 SFDVKD. The CDR3 consists of 15 residues. This chain's CDR3 is CATSDSGTGAYEQYF.

The chain is built from TRBV10-3 and TRBJ1-2; the TCRdb call, TRBD1, lacks DNA for checking. In germline, CDR1 is ENHRY, CDR2 SYGVKD. This CDR3 contains 13 residues. The CDR3 sequence is CAILRTGNYGYTF.

This chain joins TRBV3-1 and TRBJ1-4; the TRBD1 assignment by TCRdb is unverifiable without DNA. From germline, CDR1 is LGHDT and CDR2 YNNKEL (reference sequence). This CDR3 region has 16 residues. The CDR3 protein is CASDRDGSTLLGKLFF.

V is TRBV11-2 and J is TRBJ2-6; no DNA is available, so the TRBD1 call from TCRdb remains unchecked. Germline V gene lookup returns CDR1 SGHAT and CDR2 FQNNGV. This CDR3 has 18 amino acids. CDR3 loop: CASSLGDRVGSGANVLTF. The complete variable domain, with remaining parts taken from reference TRBV11-2 and TRBJ2-6, reads EAGVAQSPRYKIIEKRQSVAFWCNPISGHATLYWYQQILGQGPKLLIQFQNNGVVDDSQLPKDRFSAERLKGVDSTLKIQPAKLEDSAVYLCASSLGDRVGSGANVLTFGAGSRLTVL.

CDR3 loop: CSVPRLAETQYF. The V gene is TRBV20-1, the J gene TRBJ2-5; TCRdb outputs TRBD2, but without DNA this stays unchecked. The V gene's germline CDR1 is DFQATT and CDR2 SNEGSKA (reference sequence). The CDR3 has 12 residues.

The chain combines TRBV10-3 with TRBJ2-7; the D gene TCRdb calls, TRBD2, cannot be checked with no DNA. The CDR3 covers 14 residues. Germline V gene sequence: CDR1 ENHRY, CDR2 SYGVKD. CDR3 sequence: CASTLAGGPYEQYF.

This chain uses TRBV27 with TRBJ1-4; TCRdb names TRBD1, which stays unverified in the absence of DNA. CDR1 is MNHEY, CDR2 SMNVEV, per germline (reference sequence). CDR3 length equals 16 residues. The chain's CDR3 is CASRTFPGTGREKLFF.

The chain has TRBV7-9 and TRBJ2-5; TCRdb outputs TRBD2, but without DNA this stays unchecked. Per the germline V gene, CDR1 is SEHNR and CDR2 is FQNEAQ (reference sequence). There are 14 residues in the CDR3. This CDR3 reads CASRTSGRGETQYF. Full variable domain (missing parts from reference TRBV7-9 and TRBJ2-5): DTGVSQNPRHKITKRGQNVTFRCDPISEHNRLYWYRQTLGQGPEFLTYFQNEAQLEKSRLLSDRFSAERPKGSFSTLEIQRTEQGDSAMYLCASRTSGRGETQYFGPGTRLLVL.

V usage is TRBV20-1 and J usage is TRBJ1-5; TCRdb designates TRBD1, a call that cannot be tested without DNA. CDR3 length: 17 amino acids. Per the germline V gene, CDR1 is DFQATT and CDR2 is SNEGSKA (reference sequence). This chain's CDR3 is CSARDTQGQGFSQPQHF.

The chain links TRBV19 to TRBJ2-2; TCRdb reports TRBD1, a call that lacks DNA to check it against. CDR1 and CDR2 (germline): LNHDA, SQIVND (reference sequence). The CDR3 totals 14 residues. The CDR3 here is CAAGSGANTGELFF. Variable domain in full (rest from reference TRBV19 and TRBJ2-2): DGGITQSPKYLFRKEGQNVTLSCEQNLNHDAMYWYRQDPGQGLRLIYYSQIVNDFQKGDIAEGYSVSREKKESFPLTVTSAQKNPTAFYLCAAGSGANTGELFFGEGSRLTVL.

The chain is built from TRBV12-3 or TRBV12-4 and TRBJ2-1; TCRdb's D call of TRBD2 is untestable without DNA. The length of the CDR3 is 16 residues. CDR3 sequence: CASSLNIGGAHNEQFF.

This chain uses TRBV7-9 with TRBJ2-1; TCRdb's D call of TRBD1 is untestable without DNA. Germline V gene sequence: CDR1 SEHNR, CDR2 FQNEAQ (reference sequence). This CDR3 has 15 residues. The CDR3 sequence is CASSSSGRGYNEQFF. Full variable domain (remainder filled in from reference TRBV7-9 and TRBJ2-1): DTGVSQNPRHKITKRGQNVTFRCDPISEHNRLYWYRQTLGQGPEFLTYFQNEAQLEKSRLLSDRFSAERPKGSFSTLEIQRTEQGDSAMYLCASSSSGRGYNEQFFGPGTRLTVL.

This chain links TRBV30 with TRBJ2-7. Per the germline V gene, CDR1 is GTSNPN and CDR2 is SVGIG (reference sequence). The CDR3 is made up of 15 amino acids. CDR3 loop: CAFQGPAAPTYEQYF.

The chain links TRBV20-1 to TRBJ1-2; TCRdb's D gene call, TRBD1, goes unchecked for lack of DNA. From germline, CDR1 is DFQATT and CDR2 SNEGSKA (reference sequence). This CDR3 has 13 residues. CDR3 residues: CSARVGGGSGYTF.

The chain is built from TRBV4-3 and TRBJ2-6; TCRdb indicates TRBD1, and absent DNA this call remains unverified. The CDR3 runs 16 residues. Germline CDR1 and CDR2: LGHNA and YSLEER. The CDR3 is CASSLTGLVGANVLTF.

The V and J genes are TRBV7-2 and TRBJ2-7; TCRdb reports TRBD2, a call that lacks DNA to check it against. This CDR3 has 16 residues. The V gene's germline CDR1 is SGHTA and CDR2 FQGNSA. This CDR3 reads CASSFGIAGGTYEQYF.

The genes are TRBV20-1 and TRBJ1-2; the TCRdb call, TRBD1, lacks DNA for checking. Germline V gene lookup returns CDR1 DFQATT and CDR2 SNEGSKA (reference sequence). This CDR3 region has 12 residues. CDR3 in amino acids: CSARGDSGGYTF.

This chain's CDR3 is CASSGRDRVDEQFF. The rearrangement links TRBV6-2 or TRBV6-3 to TRBJ2-1; TCRdb's D gene call, TRBD1, goes unchecked for lack of DNA. Germline values: CDR1 MNHEY, CDR2 SVGEGT. The CDR3 runs to 14 residues.

The chain couples TRBV7-7 to TRBJ2-1; with no DNA, the TCRdb D assignment of TRBD1 cannot be verified. This CDR3 contains 14 residues. The V gene's germline CDR1 is SSHAT and CDR2 FNYEAQ (reference sequence). The CDR3 protein is CASSRDRGGNEQFF.

The V call is TRBV9, the J call TRBJ2-5. CDR1 is SGDLS and CDR2 is YYNGEE in the germline V gene. This CDR3 contains 15 residues. The chain's CDR3 is CASSVEPETWETQYF.

The chain has TRBV7-6 and TRBJ2-5. This CDR3 comprises 12 residues. The germline V gene encodes CDR1 SGHVS and CDR2 FNYEAQ. The CDR3 spells CASRTNGETQYF.

V and J are TRBV27 and TRBJ1-4. CDR3 length: 15 residues. In germline, CDR1 is MNHEY, CDR2 SMNVEV (reference sequence). The CDR3 reads CASRGSERTNEKLFF.

The V call is TRBV27, the J call TRBJ1-5. CDR1 is MNHEY, CDR2 SMNVEV, per germline (reference sequence). This CDR3 has 12 amino acids. CDR3 sequence: CASSFRDQPQHF.

The chain couples TRBV27 to TRBJ2-3; no DNA is available, so the TRBD1 call from TCRdb remains unchecked. This CDR3 comprises 16 residues. Per germline, CDR1 MNHEY and CDR2 SMNVEV (reference sequence). CDR3 sequence: CASSLGAVVSTDTQYF.

The CDR3: CASSQQGFNEKLFF. The chain is built from TRBV5-1 and TRBJ1-4; lacking DNA, the TRBD1 call made by TCRdb goes unchecked. There are 14 residues in the CDR3. Germline V gives CDR1 SGHRS, CDR2 YFSETQ. The variable domain in full, with the rest retrieved from reference TRBV5-1 and TRBJ1-4, is KAGVTQTPRYLIKTRGQQVTLSCSPISGHRSVSWYQQTPGQGLQFLFEYFSETQRNKGNFPGRFSGRQFSNSRSEMNVSTLELGDSALYLCASSQQGFNEKLFFGSGTQLSVL.

The V and J genes are TRBV19 and TRBJ2-7; the TCRdb D gene call, TRBD1, has no DNA to confirm it. Germline V gene sequence: CDR1 LNHDA, CDR2 SQIVND (reference sequence). There are 12 residues in the CDR3. The CDR3 here is CASSSGGSEQYF.

The chain couples TRBV27 to TRBJ2-2. This CDR3 region has 15 residues. Per germline, CDR1 MNHEY and CDR2 SMNVEV (reference sequence). The CDR3 loop is CASSSSIYLARELFF.

V gene TRBV5-1 combines with J gene TRBJ2-3; TCRdb gives TRBD2 as the D gene, but with no DNA this cannot be confirmed. Germline-derived CDR1 and CDR2 are SGHRS and YFSETQ. The CDR3 sequence is 16 residues long. Here the CDR3 reads CASSLSLAGNTDTQYF.

The J gene is TRBJ1-2, the V gene TRBV12-3 or TRBV12-4; TCRdb calls TRBD1, which cannot be checked without DNA. The CDR3 covers 12 residues. The CDR3 region is CASSSTGYGYTF.